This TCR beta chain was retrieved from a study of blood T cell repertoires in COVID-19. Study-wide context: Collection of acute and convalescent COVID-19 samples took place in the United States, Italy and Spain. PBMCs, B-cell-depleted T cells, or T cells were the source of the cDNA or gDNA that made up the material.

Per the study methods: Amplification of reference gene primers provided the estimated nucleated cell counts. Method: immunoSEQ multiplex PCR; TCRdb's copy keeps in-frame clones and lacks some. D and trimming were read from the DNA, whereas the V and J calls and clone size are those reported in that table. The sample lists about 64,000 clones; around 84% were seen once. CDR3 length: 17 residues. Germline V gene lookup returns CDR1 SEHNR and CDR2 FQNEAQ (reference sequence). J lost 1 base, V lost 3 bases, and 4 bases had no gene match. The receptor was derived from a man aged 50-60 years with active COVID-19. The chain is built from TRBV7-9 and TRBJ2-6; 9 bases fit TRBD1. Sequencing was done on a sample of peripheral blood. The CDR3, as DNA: TGTGCCAGCAGCTTGACGACAGGGGGGTCTGGGGCCAACGTCCTGACTTTC. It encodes CASSLTTGGSGANVLTF.